This T cell receptor (beta chain) was identified during a study of control samples from healthy donors and cancer patients. The sample holds one count of this clone. TCRdb keeps only in-frame clones here, not all; method: immunoSEQ multiplex PCR. The sample has approximately 100,000 clones; over 65% are singletons. Trimming removed 8 bases from V and 3 bases from J, with 19 bases in between. The CDR3 runs to 15 residues. Germline V gene lookup returns CDR1 SEHNR and CDR2 FQNEAQ (reference sequence). The receptor comes from a woman aged 35 to 49 in good health. The specimen was blood. The V gene is TRBV7-9, the J gene TRBJ1-2; D perhaps matches TRBD1 (5 bases). This CDR3 reads CASQGHTGDDYGYTF. The CDR3 DNA follows: TGTGCCAGCCAAGGTCACACAGGCGACGACTATGGCTACACCTTC. Full variable domain (outside the CDR3, taken from reference TRBV7-9 and TRBJ1-2): DTGVSQNPRHKITKRGQNVTFRCDPISEHNRLYWYRQTLGQGPEFLTYFQNEAQLEKSRLLSDRFSAERPKGSFSTLEIQRTEQGDSAMYLCASQGHTGDDYGYTFGSGTRLTVV.